These 22 T cell receptor beta chains were all obtained from the same sample, sequenced in a study of T cell repertoires in cytomegalovirus infection. No antigen has been identified for these receptors. Each CDR3 protein is one row after TCRdb ran MiXCR on the reads. The table has 450,000 to 550,000 distinct CDR3 sequences, about 42% seen once. The source material was cultured PBMCs, sampled from culture after CMV antigen stimulation. The receptors shown here come from a human donor in good health (CMV status not recorded). Some clones in this sample may be carry-over from other donors' samples.

This chain links TRBV6-6 with TRBJ2-3; D may be TRBD1 (5 bases). CDR1 is MNHNY, CDR2 SVGAGI, per germline (reference sequence). There are 14 residues in the CDR3. V was cut by 4 bases and J by 1 base, with 9 bases left in between. The CDR3 loop reads CASSSSTGTDTQYF. The CDR3 nucleotides are TGTGCCAGCAGTTCCTCGACAGGCACAGATACGCAGTATTTT.

V and J are TRBV28 and TRBJ2-6, with D perhaps being TRBD1 or TRBD2 (7 bases each). The CDR3 has 15 residues. V shed 7 bases and J shed 3 bases, with 13 bases lying between them. In germline, CDR1 is MDHEN, CDR2 SYDVKM. The CDR3: CASIQGGSGANVLTF. Here the CDR3 DNA reads TGTGCCAGCATCCAGGGGGGGAGTGGGGCCAACGTCCTGACTTTC.

This clonotype was counted only a few times. The rearrangement uses TRBV6-2 or TRBV6-3 and TRBJ1-1, with TRBD1 as a possible D gene (5 bases). Between the trimmed V and J ends, which lost 11 bases and 3 bases, there was a span of 16 bases. Germline CDR1 and CDR2: MNHEY and SVGEGT. The CDR3 sequence is 13 residues long. The CDR3 protein is CALSRDPYTEAFF. CDR3 sequence (DNA): TGTGCCCTAAGCCGGGACCCCTACACTGAAGCTTTCTTT.

This sequence joins TRBV27 and TRBJ2-3; the D is unclear. From germline, CDR1 is MNHEY and CDR2 SMNVEV (reference sequence). The CDR3 has 14 amino acids. The V gene lost 0 bases and the J gene lost 1 base, with 5 bases spanning the gap. The CDR3 region is CASSLSLRTDTQYF. CDR3 sequence (DNA): TGTGCCAGCAGTTTATCGCTGCGCACAGATACGCAGTATTTT.

The rearrangement links TRBV20-1 to TRBJ1-6, with 8 positions matching TRBD1. The CDR3 extends over 14 amino acids. In germline, CDR1 is DFQATT, CDR2 SNEGSKA (reference sequence). The V segment lost 3 bases and the J segment 9 bases; nucleotides outside the gene matches: 7. CDR3 in amino acids: CSASETGVGSPLHF. Written as DNA, the CDR3 is TGCAGTGCTAGCGAGACAGGGGTTGGTTCACCCCTCCACTTT.

The J gene is TRBJ2-1, the V gene TRBV25-1, with 8 bases that match TRBD1. This CDR3 spans 12 amino acids. The V and J ends lost 7 bases and 7 bases, in that order; junction bases with no gene match: 3. The V gene's germline CDR1 is MGHDK and CDR2 SYGVNS. The CDR3 spells CASMQGANEQFF. The CDR3 DNA is TGTGCCAGCATGCAGGGGGCGAATGAGCAGTTCTTC.

The chain links TRBV6-2 or TRBV6-3 to TRBJ1-3, with D unresolved. The CDR3 covers 12 residues. Between the trimmed V and J ends, which lost 6 bases and 2 bases, there was a span of 5 bases. CDR1 is MNHEY and CDR2 is SVGEGT in the germline V gene. Here the CDR3 reads CASRGAGNTIYF. The DNA for the CDR3 is TGTGCCAGCAGGGGCGCTGGAAACACCATATATTTT.

V and J are TRBV25-1 and TRBJ2-7; maybe TRBD1 (6 bases). The germline CDR1 and CDR2 sequences are MGHDK and SYGVNS. Trimming shortened V by 4 bases and J by 0 bases, and 13 bases separated the two germline ends. CDR3 size: 15 residues. The CDR3 sequence is CASSGTVDSSYEQYF. DNA for the CDR3: TGTGCCAGCAGTGGCACCGTGGACAGCTCCTACGAGCAGTACTTC.

In nucleotides, the CDR3 is TGTGCCAGTAGTCCCAGGCGGGAGAGTTATGAGCAGTTCTTC. Translated: CASSPRRESYEQFF. V usage is TRBV19 and J usage is TRBJ2-1, with 7 bases matching TRBD2. The germline CDR1 and CDR2 sequences are LNHDA and SQIVND (reference sequence). Trimming cost V 5 bases and J 8 bases; bases outside gene matches: 9. The length of the CDR3 is 14 residues. Combining the CDR3 with reference TRBV19 and TRBJ2-1 gives the whole variable domain DGGITQSPKYLFRKEGQNVTLSCEQNLNHDAMYWYRQDPGQGLRLIYYSQIVNDFQKGDIAEGYSVSREKKESFPLTVTSAQKNPTAFYLCASSPRRESYEQFFGPGTRLTVL.

The chain has TRBV2 and TRBJ2-3; 12 bases line up with TRBD2. After removal of 3 bases from V and 4 bases from J, the junction contained 5 bases not matched to a gene. CDR3 length: 16 amino acids. CDR1 is SNHLY and CDR2 is FYNNEI in the germline V gene. CDR3 sequence (DNA): TGTGCCAGCAGTGAGGCTAGCGGGGGGGCCTCAGATACGCAGTATTTT. It yields the protein CASSEASGGASDTQYF. The whole variable domain, remainder taken from reference TRBV2 and TRBJ2-3, is EPEVTQTPSHQVTQMGQEVILRCVPISNHLYFYWYRQILGQKVEFLVSFYNNEISEKSEIFDDQFSVERPDGSNFTLKIRSTKLEDSAMYFCASSEASGGASDTQYFGPGTRLTVL.

The sample holds a few counts of this clonotype. V and J are TRBV19 and TRBJ2-1; TRBD2 matches 7 bases. The J segment lost 8 bases and the V segment lost 3 bases, leaving 13 bases of the junction unmatched. The CDR3 loop spans 16 amino acids. CDR1 is LNHDA and CDR2 is SQIVND in the germline V gene (reference sequence). The CDR3 sequence: CASSIYSGGRIDEQFF. The CDR3, as DNA: TGTGCCAGTAGTATTTATAGCGGCGGGAGAATTGATGAGCAGTTCTTC.

The rearrangement uses TRBV7-8 and TRBJ1-1, with a weak D call TRBD1 (5 bases). The CDR3 has 16 amino acids. V was clipped by 5 bases and J by 3 bases, with 19 bases between them. CDR1 SGHVS and CDR2 FQNEAQ come from the germline V gene. The CDR3 loop is CASSIPWSGRHTEAFF. The CDR3 DNA is TGTGCCAGCAGCATCCCTTGGTCAGGGAGGCACACTGAAGCTTTCTTT.

V and J are TRBV7-2 and TRBJ2-5, with D hard to call. CDR3 length: 14 amino acids. CDR1 is SGHTA, CDR2 FQGNSA, per germline. Trimming left V 1 base short and J 6 bases short, with 12 bases between. The DNA for the CDR3 is TGTGCCAGCAGCTTAGGCTCGGTCAGACAGACCCAGTACTTC. It codes for CASSLGSVRQTQYF.

The V call is TRBV7-4, the J call TRBJ2-2; maybe TRBD1 (5 bases). The germline CDR1 and CDR2 sequences are SGHVT and SQSDAQ. The CDR3 is made up of 17 amino acids. Deletions cut 1 base from V and 3 bases from J, with 15 bases between. In DNA form, the CDR3 reads TGTGCCAGCAGCTTAGGTCCCCAGGACATAGACACCGGGGAGCTGTTTTTT. Its protein product is CASSLGPQDIDTGELFF. The full variable domain, completed using reference TRBV7-4 and TRBJ2-2, is GAGVSQSPRYKVAKRGRDVALRCDSISGHVTLYWYRQTLGQGSEVLTYSQSDAQRDKSGRPSGRFSAERPERSVSTLKIQRTEQGDSAVYLCASSLGPQDIDTGELFFGEGSRLTVL.

This clonotype was recorded a few times. The chain uses TRBV11-2 and TRBJ2-7; 9 positions agree with TRBD1. Germline CDR1 reads SGHAT; CDR2 reads FQNNGV. Germline trimming cut 2 bases from V and 3 bases from J; bases unmatched to any gene: 20. This CDR3 spans 20 amino acids. Written as DNA, the CDR3 is TGTGCCAGCAGCTTATATTCGGCGAAAGGGACAGGGTTAGAGGACTACGAGCAGTACTTC. Translation gives CASSLYSAKGTGLEDYEQYF.

This clonotype was detected ten times or more. The V gene is TRBV7-2, the J gene TRBJ2-3; a possible D gene is TRBD1 (5 bases). The CDR3 has 14 residues. Trimming removed 5 bases at V and 4 bases at J, with 13 bases between. Per the germline V gene, CDR1 is SGHTA and CDR2 is FQGNSA. The CDR3 loop reads CASSLRPGPDTQYF. The CDR3 DNA sequence: TGTGCCAGCAGCCTCCGACCAGGGCCAGATACGCAGTATTTT.

The chain links TRBV20-1 to TRBJ2-7; D is perhaps TRBD2 (5 bases). This CDR3 has 14 amino acids. Deletions cut 1 base from V and 2 bases from J, with 12 bases between. CDR1 is DFQATT, CDR2 SNEGSKA, per germline (reference sequence). CDR3 residues: CSARVVAQTYEQYF. The CDR3 DNA reads as TGCAGTGCTAGAGTTGTAGCGCAAACCTACGAGCAGTACTTC.

This chain links TRBV2 with TRBJ1-2; D unclear. The germline V and J ends were trimmed by 1 base and 7 bases, with 4 bases remaining between them. CDR3 size: 11 residues. Germline V gene lookup returns CDR1 SNHLY and CDR2 FYNNEI. DNA of the CDR3: TGTGCCAGCAGTGAAGGGGTTGGCTACACCTTC. As protein: CASSEGVGYTF.

The J gene is TRBJ2-7, the V gene TRBV19; D tentatively fits TRBD1 or TRBD2 (5 bases each). CDR3 size: 11 residues. CDR1 and CDR2 from the germline V gene are LNHDA and SQIVND (reference sequence). The V end was cut by 7 bases, the J end by 3 bases, with 7 bases between. CDR3 protein: CASMGVYEQYF. CDR3 DNA: TGTGCCAGTATGGGGGTCTACGAGCAGTACTTC.

The chain has TRBV7-6 and TRBJ2-6, with no clear D. The CDR3 has 14 residues. Deletions cut 7 bases from V and 3 bases from J, with 10 bases between. Per the germline V gene, CDR1 is SGHVS and CDR2 is FNYEAQ. The CDR3 loop is CASTPIGGANVLTF. As DNA, the CDR3 is TGTGCCAGCACCCCCATCGGTGGGGCCAACGTCCTGACTTTC.

This clonotype has ten or more counts. The chain combines TRBV7-2 with TRBJ1-2; no clear D gene. The CDR3 covers 12 residues. The V end lost 2 bases, the J end lost 6 bases, and 7 bases lay between the germline ends. CDR1 and CDR2 from the germline V gene are SGHTA and FQGNSA. The CDR3 region is CASSLMGNGYTF. As DNA, the CDR3 is TGTGCCAGCAGCTTAATGGGAAATGGCTACACCTTC.

This clonotype turned up a few times. A read error may account for a junction end that differs from germline. V usage is TRBV4-1 and J usage is TRBJ2-1; no clear D gene. Per germline, CDR1 MGHRA and CDR2 YSYEKL. The CDR3 spans 17 residues. The CDR3 reads CASSPRLLQSSYNEQFF. The CDR3 nucleotides read TGTGCCAGCAGCCCGAGGTTGTTACAGAGCTCCTACAATGAGCAGTTCTTC.